This T cell receptor beta chain was captured by sequencing in a study of post-analysis software for immune sequencing data. Unique molecular identifiers featured in each of the TCR beta cDNA libraries. Between roughly 1 and 10 million T cells gave rise to some 450,000 cDNA molecules. TCRdb itself ran the PCR reads through MiXCR, one entry per CDR3 protein. Counted here are over 150,000 distinct CDR3 sequences, around 28% occurring once; the ten biggest clones make up about 1.4%. Overall study results and limits: With TRBV5-6, TRBV5-1 and TRBV20-1 included, about five TRBV segments were more frequent in patients than in controls.

This clonotype appeared many times. Its specificity is unknown. Per germline, CDR1 MGHRA and CDR2 YSYEKL. This CDR3 is 18 amino acids long. After removal of 1 base from V and 2 bases from J, the junction contained 10 bases not matched to a gene. V usage is TRBV4-1 and J usage is TRBJ2-3, with TRBD2 identical over 9 bases. The clonotype was recovered from a girl aged 5 to 17 with multiple sclerosis. Sample: blood. CDR3 nucleotides: TGCGCCAGCAGCCAAGTTATCCTAGCGGGACCGGACACAGATACGCAGTATTTT. It yields the protein CASSQVILAGPDTDTQYF.